The 17 T cell receptor beta chains below all came from one sample that was sequenced in a study of T-cell reconstitution after alpha-beta-depleted transplantation in children. Using unique molecular identifiers, the investigators prepared the TCRbeta library. TCRdb reanalysed the PCR reads using MiXCR and keeps one entry per CDR3 protein. The sample yields about 340,000 distinct CDR3 sequences, around 10% seen once. Source: PBMCs from the stem cell graft donor, taken from the stem cell graft. These receptors came from a human donor who donated a stem cell graft to a child with acute lymphoblastic leukemia.

This clonotype was recorded a few times. The chain links TRBV12-3 or TRBV12-4 to TRBJ2-3; 7 bases fit TRBD1. This CDR3 is built from 11 residues. V trimming: 11 bases; J trimming: 5 bases; junction bases outside the gene matches: 4. The CDR3 DNA sequence: TGTGCCGGGGGACAGCTAGATACGCAGTATTTT. Translation: CAGGQLDTQYF.

This chain connects TRBV10-1 to TRBJ1-2; a weak D match, TRBD1 (6 bases). The germline V and J ends were trimmed by 0 bases and 8 bases, with 16 bases remaining between them. The germline V gene encodes CDR1 WNHNN and CDR2 SYGVQD (reference sequence). This CDR3 has 15 amino acids. The CDR3 protein is CASSESRGPSEGYTF. Here the CDR3 DNA reads TGCGCCAGCAGTGAGTCCCGGGGGCCGTCGGAGGGCTACACCTTC.

This clonotype was detected only a few times. The chain has TRBV15 and TRBJ2-7; the match to TRBD2 covers 11 bases. The CDR3 is 19 residues long. Per germline, CDR1 LNHNV and CDR2 YYDKDF (reference sequence). V trimming: 5 bases; J trimming: 0 bases; junction bases outside the gene matches: 15. The CDR3 nucleotides are TGTGCCACCAGCCCAATACCCGCACTAGCGGGAGAAAGCTCCTACGAGCAGTACTTC. Its protein product is CATSPIPALAGESSYEQYF.

This clonotype was seen a few times. The chain carries TRBV13 and TRBJ2-7, with TRBD2 identical over 9 bases. This CDR3 has 15 residues. The trim removed 2 bases at V and 0 bases at J, leaving 2 bases unmatched. The V gene's germline CDR1 is PRHDT and CDR2 FYEKMQ (reference sequence). Here the CDR3 reads CASSLKREVSYEQYF. The DNA of the CDR3 is TGTGCCAGCAGCTTAAAGCGGGAGGTCTCCTACGAGCAGTACTTC.

This chain joins TRBV20-1 and TRBJ2-5; 10 bases align to TRBD2. The germline V gene has CDR1 DFQATT and CDR2 SNEGSKA (reference sequence). CDR3 length equals 15 residues. With V trimmed by 3 bases and J by 2 bases, 6 bases remained unmatched. CDR3 nucleotide sequence: TGCAGTGCTAGTCCGACTAGCGGGTTACAAGAGACCCAGTACTTC. Translating it yields CSASPTSGLQETQYF.

In this sample, this clonotype turned up many times. The rearrangement links TRBV6-1 to TRBJ1-6; D is possibly TRBD1 (5 bases). The CDR3 consists of 14 residues. Germline CDR1 MNHNS, CDR2 SASEGT. Trimming took 8 bases from V and 5 from J, leaving 13 bases between them. The CDR3 loop reads CASARGRNNSPLHF. CDR3 in DNA: TGTGCCAGCGCACGGGGGAGGAATAATTCACCCCTCCACTTT.

This clonotype was seen more than once but under ten times. The J gene is TRBJ2-1, the V gene TRBV12-3 or TRBV12-4, with 8 positions matching TRBD1. J gave up 6 bases and V 6 bases, and 7 bases lay outside the gene matches. The CDR3 has 14 amino acids. The CDR3, as DNA: TGTGCCAGCAGGCACAGGGGGGTTGGCAATGAGCAGTTCTTC. Encoded protein: CASRHRGVGNEQFF.

Only a few counts were recorded for this clonotype. The chain is built from TRBV27 and TRBJ2-1; D gene unclear. In germline, CDR1 is MNHEY, CDR2 SMNVEV (reference sequence). The CDR3 runs to 11 residues. V lost 6 bases, J lost 7 bases, and 7 bases lay in between. As DNA, the CDR3 is TGTGCCAGCAGCACAAGAAATGAGCAGTTCTTC. It is translated as CASSTRNEQFF.

This clonotype has more than one count but fewer than ten. The chain couples TRBV7-8 to TRBJ1-4; D not certain. The CDR3 is made up of 14 amino acids. Germline values: CDR1 SGHVS, CDR2 FQNEAQ. The germline V and J ends were trimmed by 1 base and 8 bases, with 11 bases remaining between them. CDR3 in DNA: TGTGCCAGCAGCTTAGTTGGCGGCAACGAAAAACTGTTTTTT. Translating gives CASSLVGGNEKLFF.

The rearrangement joins TRBV7-2 to TRBJ2-1, with 9 bases identical to TRBD2. V gave up 2 bases and J gave up 2 bases; unmatched junction bases: 4. Germline CDR1 reads SGHTA; CDR2 reads FQGNSA. This CDR3 is 16 amino acids long. DNA of the CDR3: TGTGCCAGCAGCTTAAACCTAGCGGGGCCCTACAATGAGCAGTTCTTC. Its protein is CASSLNLAGPYNEQFF.

V gene TRBV15 combines with J gene TRBJ1-2, with D perhaps TRBD1 (6 bases). Trimming removed 5 bases at V and 3 bases at J, with 16 bases between. The CDR3 is made up of 15 amino acids. The V gene's germline CDR1 is LNHNV and CDR2 YYDKDF (reference sequence). The CDR3 DNA reads TGTGCCACCAGCGGCCTAGGGGGACCTCACTATGGCTACACCTTC. Its translation: CATSGLGGPHYGYTF. Together with reference TRBV15 and TRBJ1-2, the CDR3 gives the full variable domain: DAMVIQNPRYQVTQFGKPVTLSCSQTLNHNVMYWYQQKSSQAPKLLFHYYDKDFNNEADTPDNFQSRRPNTSFCFLDIRSPGLGDTAMYLCATSGLGGPHYGYTFGSGTRLTVV.

This clonotype has only a few counts. V is TRBV9 and J is TRBJ2-7, with D hard to call. V was cut by 0 bases and J by 6 bases, with 10 bases left in between. CDR1 is SGDLS and CDR2 is YYNGEE in the germline V gene. CDR3 length: 13 amino acids. Written as DNA, the CDR3 is TGTGCCAGCAGCGTAGTAGGGTCTGGCGAGCAGTACTTC. It encodes CASSVVGSGEQYF. Using reference TRBV9 and TRBJ2-7 for the parts outside the CDR3, the full variable domain is DSGVTQTPKHLITATGQRVTLRCSPRSGDLSVYWYQQSLDQGLQFLIQYYNGEERAKGNILERFSAQQFPDLHSELNLSSLELGDSALYFCASSVVGSGEQYFGPGTRLTVT.

This clonotype has a count of ten or more. V gene TRBV7-6 combines with J gene TRBJ2-1; TRBD2 is a possible D gene (5 bases). Germline values: CDR1 SGHVS, CDR2 FNYEAQ. V dropped 1 base and J dropped 2 bases, with 12 bases sitting between them. The CDR3 is 16 amino acids. The CDR3 is CASSLVGAGAYNEQFF. CDR3 bases: TGTGCCAGCAGCTTAGTTGGTGCGGGTGCCTACAATGAGCAGTTCTTC.

The sample holds a few counts of this clonotype. The V gene is TRBV29-1, the J gene TRBJ2-7; 7 bases map to TRBD2. With V trimmed by 4 bases and J by 0 bases, 3 bases remained unmatched. The CDR3 contains 13 residues. Germline CDR1 reads SQVTM; CDR2 reads ANQGSEA. DNA for the CDR3: TGCAGCGTTGGGGCTAGCGGCTCCTACGAGCAGTACTTC. Protein product: CSVGASGSYEQYF.

This clonotype was found a few times. This chain links TRBV28 with TRBJ2-7, with 9 bases lining up with TRBD1. V lost 4 bases, J lost 5 bases, and 9 bases stayed unmatched. Germline assignment: CDR1 MDHEN and CDR2 SYDVKM. The CDR3 covers 15 residues. For the CDR3, the DNA is TGTGCCAGCAGTTCCTCCGGGACAGGGAGGCACGAGCAGTACTTC. Protein product: CASSSSGTGRHEQYF.

This clonotype was picked up many times. The chain employs TRBV27 and TRBJ2-7; D is ambiguous. This CDR3 region has 14 residues. The V and J ends lost 0 bases and 1 base respectively, with 7 bases between them. CDR1 is MNHEY, CDR2 SMNVEV, per germline (reference sequence). The CDR3 protein is CASSLSSDSYEQYF. DNA for the CDR3: TGTGCCAGCAGTTTATCGTCGGATTCCTACGAGCAGTACTTC.

This clonotype was seen ten or more times. This chain connects TRBV7-2 to TRBJ1-6; D call uncertain. Between the trimmed V and J ends, which lost 5 bases and 7 bases, there was a span of 15 bases. The CDR3 is 15 residues long. CDR1 is SGHTA and CDR2 is FQGNSA in the germline V gene. The CDR3 region is CASSPASLGNSPLHF. CDR3 nucleotide sequence: TGTGCCAGCAGCCCAGCATCCCTGGGGAATTCACCCCTCCACTTT.